Presented here are 5 T cell receptor beta chains from one specimen sequenced in a study of blood T cells in healthy people across ages. Then a second PCR, running roughly 7 to 11 cycles, was carried out with a sample-barcoded 5' primer and a J-beta primer mix. TCRdb recomputed calls from the 5' RACE reads with MiXCR, one row per CDR3 protein. The sample has under 2,000,000 distinct CDR3 sequences, around half seen once. The specimen sequenced was blood. The receptors were sampled from a woman in her thirties or forties in good health.

The chain uses TRBV6-2 or TRBV6-3 and TRBJ1-2; D ambiguous. Germline V gene sequence: CDR1 MNHEY, CDR2 SVGEGT. This CDR3 has 15 amino acids. Trimming pared 8 bases from V and 6 bases from J, leaving 22 bases between. The CDR3 coding sequence is TGTGCCAGCTCCACTGAGTTAGCACCGACTAATGGCTACACCTTC. Protein sequence: CASSTELAPTNGYTF.

This chain joins TRBV10-3 and TRBJ2-5; D is ambiguous. The CDR3 length is 14 residues. The V gene lost 3 bases and the J gene lost 5 bases, with 13 bases spanning the gap. Germline V gene lookup returns CDR1 ENHRY and CDR2 SYGVKD. The CDR3 region is CAISDSEPRETQYF. CDR3 bases: TGTGCCATCAGTGACTCAGAACCTCGGGAGACCCAGTACTTC.

The rearrangement uses TRBV20-1 and TRBJ2-1; 13 bases align to TRBD2. Germline-derived CDR1 and CDR2 are DFQATT and SNEGSKA (reference sequence). The CDR3 extends over 17 amino acids. With V trimmed by 0 bases and J by 13 bases, 15 bases remained unmatched. The DNA for the CDR3 is TGCAGTGCTAGAGAGCCCCCAGGGACTAGCGGGGAGGAGACCCAGTTCTTC. It yields the protein CSAREPPGTSGEETQFF.

In regard to this clonotype: A junction boundary mismatches the germline segment, possibly from a read error. This sequence joins TRBV2 and TRBJ2-7, with 8 bases that match TRBD2. The CDR3 is 14 residues long. Germline assignment: CDR1 SNHLY and CDR2 FYNNEI. The CDR3 here is CASRVAGGTYVQYF. CDR3 DNA sequence: TGTGCCAGCAGGGTCGCGGGGGGCACCTACGTGCAGTACTTC. Full variable domain (missing parts from reference TRBV2 and TRBJ2-7): EPEVTQTPSHQVTQMGQEVILRCVPISNHLYFYWYRQILGQKVEFLVSFYNNEISEKSEIFDDQFSVERPDGSNFTLKIRSTKLEDSAMYFCASRVAGGTYVQYFGPGTRLTVT.

This clonotype was seen at least ten times. V usage is TRBV29-1 and J usage is TRBJ1-1, with D tentatively TRBD1 (6 bases). Deletions cut 7 bases from V and 7 bases from J, with 10 bases between. The CDR3 contains 10 residues. CDR1 is SQVTM and CDR2 is ANQGSEA in the germline V gene. The CDR3 sequence is CSGEQGEAFF. The CDR3 coding sequence is TGCAGCGGGGAACAGGGTGAAGCTTTCTTT. The full variable domain, with the rest looked up from reference TRBV29-1 and TRBJ1-1, is SAVISQKPSRDICQRGTSLTIQCQVDSQVTMMFWYRQQPGQSLTLIATANQGSEATYESGFVIDKFPISRPNLTFSTLTVSNMSPEDSSIYLCSGEQGEAFFGQGTRLTVV.